Below, 26 T cell receptor beta chains from the same sample are listed, as sequenced in a study of brain T cells in children with intractable seizures. Generated by immunoSEQ multiplex PCR, the TCRdb table keeps only in-frame clones and is missing some. The table records over 20,000 clones, under 95% of them present only once. The source material was peripheral blood, sampled at surgery. Receptors originate from a boy aged 5-17 years with focal cortical dysplasia and intractable seizures.

This chain uses TRBV30 with TRBJ2-1; a weak D match, TRBD1 (6 bases). V lost 4 bases to trimming and J lost 5 bases, with 15 bases between them. This CDR3 is 14 amino acids long. Per the germline V gene, CDR1 is GTSNPN and CDR2 is SVGIG (reference sequence). CDR3 protein: CAWTGQGYDNEQFF. The CDR3 nucleotides read TGTGCCTGGACCGGGCAGGGGTATGACAATGAGCAGTTCTTC.

The rearrangement links TRBV9 to TRBJ2-7; the match to TRBD1 covers 9 bases. The V segment lost 2 bases and the J segment 4 bases; nucleotides outside the gene matches: 7. Looked up from germline, CDR1 is SGDLS and CDR2 is YYNGEE. The CDR3 runs to 15 residues. This CDR3 reads CASSVPGQGGYEQYF. Written as DNA, the CDR3 is TGTGCCAGCAGCGTCCCGGGACAGGGAGGTTACGAGCAGTACTTC.

The chain recombines TRBV15 with TRBJ2-7; D not resolved. CDR1 and CDR2 from the germline V gene are LNHNV and YYDKDF (reference sequence). This CDR3 has 14 residues. Trimming shortened V by 4 bases and J by 5 bases, and 15 bases separated the two germline ends. CDR3: CATSIRSRYDEQYV. For the CDR3, the DNA is TGTGCCACCAGCATAAGGTCGAGGTATGACGAGCAGTACGTC.

This sequence joins TRBV12-3 or TRBV12-4 and TRBJ1-2; the D is unclear. Trimming cost V 3 bases and J 0 bases, with 5 bases left between them. The CDR3 runs to 13 residues. The DNA of the CDR3 is TGTGCCAGCAGTTTCGGGCCTAACTATGGCTACACCTTC. It translates to CASSFGPNYGYTF.

J is TRBJ1-6 and V is TRBV4-1; a weak D match, TRBD1 (5 bases). Germline CDR1 MGHRA, CDR2 YSYEKL. V shed 4 bases and J shed 14 bases, with 12 bases lying between them. The CDR3 totals 12 residues. CDR3 bases: TGCGCCAGCAGCCGGTCGGGGGGAACCCTCCACTTT. Amino acid sequence: CASSRSGGTLHF.

The genes are TRBV7-7 and TRBJ2-2, with TRBD1 matching over 8 bases. V shed 5 bases and J 4 bases; nucleotides not matched to a gene: 6. The CDR3 has 15 amino acids. Per germline, CDR1 SSHAT and CDR2 FNYEAQ (reference sequence). Here the CDR3 reads CASSPTDRVTGELFF. CDR3 sequence (DNA): TGTGCCAGCAGCCCAACGGACAGGGTCACCGGGGAGCTGTTTTTT.

The gene calls are TRBV27 and TRBJ1-2; 9 bases are shared with TRBD1. This CDR3 has 14 amino acids. The V gene's germline CDR1 is MNHEY and CDR2 SMNVEV (reference sequence). Trimming at V came to 6 bases and at J to 5 bases, leaving 7 bases not matched to a gene. CDR3 residues: CASRSTGGTYGYTF. The CDR3, as DNA: TGTGCCAGCAGATCGACAGGGGGGACATATGGCTACACCTTC.

The chain recombines TRBV24-1 with TRBJ2-1; 10 bases line up with TRBD2. Germline assignment: CDR1 KGHDR and CDR2 SFDVKD. This CDR3 has 15 residues. The V gene end was trimmed by 6 bases and the J gene end by 8 bases; junction bases not matched to a gene: 9. The CDR3 DNA reads as TGTGCCACCAGTCCAGCGGGAGGGCCCGGCTATGAGCAGTTCTTC. Protein sequence: CATSPAGGPGYEQFF.

V and J are TRBV14 and TRBJ1-1; no reliable D call. CDR1 and CDR2 (germline): SGHDN, FVKESK. Trimming took off 0 bases at V and 6 bases at J, with 11 bases between the two ends. There are 14 residues in the CDR3. CDR3 sequence reads: CASSQDRAYSEAFF. CDR3 DNA: TGTGCCAGCAGCCAAGATAGAGCGTATTCTGAAGCTTTCTTT.

The count of this clone is one. CDR3 amino acids: CASMLTETDTQYF. The CDR3 DNA is TGTGCCAGCATGTTGACAGAAACAGATACGCAGTATTTT. The chain joins TRBV6-5 to TRBJ2-3; D might be TRBD1 (5 bases). The V end was cut by 7 bases, the J end by 3 bases, with 11 bases between. Germline V gene data show CDR1 as MNHEY and CDR2 as SVGAGI. This CDR3 comprises 13 residues.

The chain uses TRBV4-1 and TRBJ2-5; the D gene is possibly TRBD2 (5 bases). V was trimmed by 0 bases and J by 5 bases, leaving 7 bases between them. CDR3 length: 13 residues. Germline CDR1 MGHRA, CDR2 YSYEKL. The CDR3 protein is CASSQEQRETQYF. Here the CDR3 DNA reads TGCGCCAGCAGCCAAGAACAGCGGGAGACCCAGTACTTC.

This chain uses TRBV27 with TRBJ1-3, with 9 bases matching TRBD1. V was clipped by 5 bases and J by 2 bases; unmatched bases: 4. Germline V gene data show CDR1 as MNHEY and CDR2 as SMNVEV (reference sequence). This CDR3 is 15 amino acids long. CDR3: CASSTGQGPGNTIYF. CDR3 DNA sequence: TGTGCCAGCAGTACGGGACAGGGCCCTGGAAACACCATATATTTT.

V gene TRBV29-1 combines with J gene TRBJ2-7; tentative D call: TRBD2 (5 bases). This CDR3 region has 15 residues. Germline-derived CDR1 and CDR2 are SQVTM and ANQGSEA. Trimming took off 0 bases at V and 7 bases at J, with 19 bases between the two ends. The CDR3 is CSVEENPSFGDEQYF. CDR3 nucleotides: TGCAGCGTTGAAGAAAATCCCAGCTTCGGGGATGAGCAGTACTTC.

This clone was observed a few times. This sequence joins TRBV4-2 and TRBJ1-2; weak D call: TRBD1 (6 bases). This CDR3 is built from 15 residues. CDR1 is LGHNA and CDR2 is YNFKEQ in the germline V gene. V was pared by 5 bases and J by 3 bases, with 16 bases between. CDR3 bases: TGTGCCAGCAGCGACGGACGGGGGCCAGACTATGGCTACACCTTC. It translates to CASSDGRGPDYGYTF.

The chain has TRBV14 and TRBJ2-7, with D tentatively TRBD2 (6 bases). Trimming removed 1 base at V and 0 bases at J, with 13 bases between. Germline assignment: CDR1 SGHDN and CDR2 FVKESK. This CDR3 comprises 16 residues. Written as DNA, the CDR3 is TGTGCCAGCAGCCAAGTGCGGTACGGGAGCTCCTACGAGCAGTACTTC. It translates to CASSQVRYGSSYEQYF.

The CDR3 coding sequence is TGTGCCAGCAGACCCGGGAACCCCATCAATGAGCAGTTCTTC. As protein: CASRPGNPINEQFF. V and J are TRBV6-5 and TRBJ2-1; D may be TRBD2 (5 bases). The V end lost 6 bases, the J end lost 6 bases, and 15 bases lay between the germline ends. The CDR3 extends over 14 amino acids. Germline values: CDR1 MNHEY, CDR2 SVGAGI.

The chain employs TRBV2 and TRBJ1-1; D is possibly TRBD1 (6 bases). The length of the CDR3 is 15 residues. Trimming took off 0 bases at V and 1 base at J, with 9 bases between the two ends. Germline V gives CDR1 SNHLY, CDR2 FYNNEI. CDR3 amino acids: CASSEAKGGNTEAFF. Written as DNA, the CDR3 is TGTGCCAGCAGTGAAGCGAAAGGGGGGAACACTGAAGCTTTCTTT.

The chain employs TRBV6-4 and TRBJ1-2; 12 nucleotides match TRBD1. Trimming took 0 bases from V and 6 from J; bases not matched to a gene: 5. The CDR3 contains 16 residues. Per the germline V gene, CDR1 is MRHNA and CDR2 is SNTAGT. DNA of the CDR3: TGTGCCAGCAGTGACTCCCCGGGACAGGGGGCAAATGGCTACACCTTC. Protein sequence: CASSDSPGQGANGYTF.

This chain joins TRBV7-6 and TRBJ2-1; D perhaps matches TRBD2 (6 bases). This CDR3 region has 15 residues. Trimming shortened V by 5 bases and J by 8 bases, and 19 bases separated the two germline ends. Germline lookup yields CDR1 SGHVS and CDR2 FNYEAQ. The CDR3 nucleotides read TGTGCCAGCAGCCCGCGGGATGGGGTAGGCGATGAGCAGTTCTTC. Its protein is CASSPRDGVGDEQFF.

The V gene is TRBV2, the J gene TRBJ2-1; D not certain. This CDR3 comprises 12 residues. Germline V gene data show CDR1 as SNHLY and CDR2 as FYNNEI. V lost 1 base and J lost 10, with 8 bases in between. CDR3 sequence (DNA): TGTGCCAGCAGTGAAGGACTGCCCGAGCAGTTCTTC. This codes for CASSEGLPEQFF.

The chain uses TRBV5-1 and TRBJ2-3; 7 bases are shared with TRBD1. The CDR3 runs to 15 residues. Germline V lookup: CDR1 SGHRS, CDR2 YFSETQ. V shed 5 bases, J shed 0 bases, and the junction held 6 bases outside the gene matches. The CDR3 protein is CASSHNRGSTDTQYF. The CDR3 DNA sequence: TGCGCCAGCAGTCACAACAGGGGCAGCACAGATACGCAGTATTTT.

The chain is built from TRBV7-3 and TRBJ2-2; 13 bases are shared with TRBD2. Trimming at V came to 5 bases and at J to 6 bases, leaving 12 bases not matched to a gene. Germline V CDR1 and CDR2: SGHTA, FQGTGA. This CDR3 is built from 18 residues. This CDR3 is CASSPWTSGSRVAGELFF. The CDR3 bases are TGTGCCAGCAGCCCTTGGACTAGCGGGAGTCGGGTTGCCGGGGAGCTGTTTTTT.

The V and J genes are TRBV5-1 and TRBJ2-7; D not resolved. The CDR3 totals 13 residues. Germline V gene lookup returns CDR1 SGHRS and CDR2 YFSETQ. The CDR3 here is CASRLDGTYEQYV. CDR3 in DNA: TGCGCCAGCAGGTTGGACGGTACCTACGAGCAGTACGTC.

The V gene is TRBV5-4, the J gene TRBJ1-1, with a tentative D call TRBD1 (6 bases). This CDR3 contains 14 residues. In germline, CDR1 is SGHNT, CDR2 YYREEE (reference sequence). V was trimmed by 5 bases and J by 5 bases, leaving 16 bases between them. The CDR3 region is CASRRTGFDTEAFF. The CDR3 nucleotides read TGTGCCAGCAGACGAACAGGGTTTGATACTGAAGCTTTCTTT. Complete variable domain (other parts from reference TRBV5-4 and TRBJ1-1): ETGVTQSPTHLIKTRGQQVTLRCSSQSGHNTVSWYQQALGQGPQFIFQYYREEENGRGNFPPRFSGLQFPNYSSELNVNALELDDSALYLCASRRTGFDTEAFFGQGTRLTVV.

The chain links TRBV19 to TRBJ1-2; 7 nucleotides line up with TRBD1. With V trimmed by 3 bases and J by 1 base, 11 bases remained unmatched. Germline CDR1 LNHDA, CDR2 SQIVND (reference sequence). The CDR3 covers 17 residues. The CDR3 reads CASSITGAGNYNYGYTF. For the CDR3, the DNA is TGTGCCAGTAGTATTACAGGGGCCGGTAATTATAACTATGGCTACACCTTC.

The chain recombines TRBV5-1 with TRBJ1-1, with 8 bases that match TRBD1. The CDR3 has 16 amino acids. V lost 3 bases, J lost 1 base, and 8 bases stayed unmatched. The germline gives CDR1 SGHRS, CDR2 YFSETQ. CDR3 sequence: CASSSTGTGPNTEAFF. The CDR3 region has the DNA TGCGCCAGCAGCTCGACTGGGACAGGCCCGAACACTGAAGCTTTCTTT. Drawing the rest from reference TRBV5-1 and TRBJ1-1, the complete variable domain is KAGVTQTPRYLIKTRGQQVTLSCSPISGHRSVSWYQQTPGQGLQFLFEYFSETQRNKGNFPGRFSGRQFSNSRSEMNVSTLELGDSALYLCASSSTGTGPNTEAFFGQGTRLTVV.